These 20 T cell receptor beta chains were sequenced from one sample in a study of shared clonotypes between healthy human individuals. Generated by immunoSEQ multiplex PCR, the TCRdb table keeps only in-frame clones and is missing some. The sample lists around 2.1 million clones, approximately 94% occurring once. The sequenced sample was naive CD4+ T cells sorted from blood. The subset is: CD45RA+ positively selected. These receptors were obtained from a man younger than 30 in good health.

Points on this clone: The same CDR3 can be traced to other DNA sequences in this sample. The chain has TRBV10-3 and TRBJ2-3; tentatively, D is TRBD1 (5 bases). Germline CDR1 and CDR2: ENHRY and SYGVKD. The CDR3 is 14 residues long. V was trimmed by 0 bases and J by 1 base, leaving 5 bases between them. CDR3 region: CAISESGGTDTQYF. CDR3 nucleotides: TGTGCCATCAGTGAGTCAGGGGGCACAGATACGCAGTATTTT.

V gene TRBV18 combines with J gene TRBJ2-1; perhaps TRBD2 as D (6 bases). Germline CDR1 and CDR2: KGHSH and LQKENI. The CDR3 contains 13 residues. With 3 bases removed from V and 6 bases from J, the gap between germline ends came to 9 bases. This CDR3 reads CASSPGGSNEQFF. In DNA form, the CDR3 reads TGTGCCAGCTCACCCGGGGGAAGCAATGAGCAGTTCTTC.

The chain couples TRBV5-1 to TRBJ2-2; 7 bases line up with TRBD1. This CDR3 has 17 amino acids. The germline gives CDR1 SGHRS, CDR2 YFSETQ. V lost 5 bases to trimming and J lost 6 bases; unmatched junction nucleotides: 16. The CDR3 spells CASRPRTGPPAAGELFF. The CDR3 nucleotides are TGCGCCAGCAGGCCTAGGACAGGCCCCCCGGCTGCCGGGGAGCTGTTTTTT.

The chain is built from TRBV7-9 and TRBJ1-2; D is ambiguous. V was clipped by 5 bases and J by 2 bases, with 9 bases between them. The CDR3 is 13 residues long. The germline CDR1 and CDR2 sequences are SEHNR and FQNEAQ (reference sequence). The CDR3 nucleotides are TGTGCCAGCAGCCGAGACGGAAACTATGGCTACACCTTC. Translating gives CASSRDGNYGYTF. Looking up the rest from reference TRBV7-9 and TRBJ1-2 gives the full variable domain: DTGVSQNPRHKITKRGQNVTFRCDPISEHNRLYWYRQTLGQGPEFLTYFQNEAQLEKSRLLSDRFSAERPKGSFSTLEIQRTEQGDSAMYLCASSRDGNYGYTFGSGTRLTVV.

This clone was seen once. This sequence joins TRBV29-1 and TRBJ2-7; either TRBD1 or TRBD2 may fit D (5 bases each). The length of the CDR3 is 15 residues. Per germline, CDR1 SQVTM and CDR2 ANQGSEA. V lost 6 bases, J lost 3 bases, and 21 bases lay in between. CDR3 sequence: CSVTVGTGRGYEQYF. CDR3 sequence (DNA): TGCAGCGTGACGGTGGGGACCGGTCGAGGCTACGAGCAGTACTTC.

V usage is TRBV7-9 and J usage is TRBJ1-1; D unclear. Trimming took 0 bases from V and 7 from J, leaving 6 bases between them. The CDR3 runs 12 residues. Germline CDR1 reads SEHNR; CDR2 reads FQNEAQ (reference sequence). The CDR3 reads CASSLAKGEAFF. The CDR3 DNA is TGTGCCAGCAGCTTAGCGAAGGGTGAAGCTTTCTTT.

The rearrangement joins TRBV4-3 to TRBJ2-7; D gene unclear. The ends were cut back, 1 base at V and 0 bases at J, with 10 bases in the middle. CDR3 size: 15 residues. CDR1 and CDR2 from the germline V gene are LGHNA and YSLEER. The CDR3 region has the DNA TGCGCCAGCAGCCAAGCCTACGGCGACTCCTACGAGCAGTACTTC. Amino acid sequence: CASSQAYGDSYEQYF.

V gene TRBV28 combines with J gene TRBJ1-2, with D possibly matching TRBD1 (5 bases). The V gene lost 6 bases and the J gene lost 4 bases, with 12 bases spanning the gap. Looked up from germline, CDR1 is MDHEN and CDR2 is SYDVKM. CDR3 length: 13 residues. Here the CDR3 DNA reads TGTGCCAGCAGCCCCTTTGGGGGCTATGGCTACACCTTC. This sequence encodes CASSPFGGYGYTF.

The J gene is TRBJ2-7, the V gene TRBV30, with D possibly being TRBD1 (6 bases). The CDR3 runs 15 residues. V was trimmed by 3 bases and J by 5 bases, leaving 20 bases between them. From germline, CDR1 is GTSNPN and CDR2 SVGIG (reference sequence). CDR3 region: CAWSKQRGRGDEQYF. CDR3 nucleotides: TGTGCCTGGAGCAAACAGAGGGGCAGGGGCGACGAGCAGTACTTC.

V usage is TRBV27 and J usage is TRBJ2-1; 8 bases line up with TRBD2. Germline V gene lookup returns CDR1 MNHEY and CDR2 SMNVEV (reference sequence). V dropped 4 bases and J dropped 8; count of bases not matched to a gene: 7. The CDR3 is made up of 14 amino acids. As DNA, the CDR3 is TGTGCCAGCAGTTCCACCGGGACTAGGGATGAGCAGTTCTTC. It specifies CASSSTGTRDEQFF.

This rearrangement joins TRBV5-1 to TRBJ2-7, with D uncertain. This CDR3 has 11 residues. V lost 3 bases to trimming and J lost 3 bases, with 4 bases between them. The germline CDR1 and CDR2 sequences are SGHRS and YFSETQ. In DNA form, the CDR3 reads TGCGCCAGCAGCTCTGTCTACGAGCAGTACTTC. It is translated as CASSSVYEQYF.

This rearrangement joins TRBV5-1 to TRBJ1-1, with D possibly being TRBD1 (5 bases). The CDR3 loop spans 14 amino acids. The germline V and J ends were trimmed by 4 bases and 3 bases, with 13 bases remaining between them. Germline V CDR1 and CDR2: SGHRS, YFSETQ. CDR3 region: CASSRGGLDTEAFF. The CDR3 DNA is TGCGCCAGCAGCCGCGGGGGTTTGGACACTGAAGCTTTCTTT.

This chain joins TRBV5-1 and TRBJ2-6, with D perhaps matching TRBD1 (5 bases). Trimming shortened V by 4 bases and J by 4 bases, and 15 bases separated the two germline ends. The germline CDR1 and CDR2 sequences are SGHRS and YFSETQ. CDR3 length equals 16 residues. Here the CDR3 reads CASSTDIPRGANVLTF. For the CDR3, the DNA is TGCGCCAGCAGCACGGACATCCCCCGGGGGGCCAACGTCCTGACTTTC.

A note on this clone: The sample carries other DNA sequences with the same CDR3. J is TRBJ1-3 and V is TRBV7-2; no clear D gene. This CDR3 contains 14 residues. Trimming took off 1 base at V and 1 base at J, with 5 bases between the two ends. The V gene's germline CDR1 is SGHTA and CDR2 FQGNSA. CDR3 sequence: CASSLGGSGNTIYF. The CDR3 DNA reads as TGTGCCAGCAGCTTAGGGGGTTCTGGAAACACCATATATTTT.

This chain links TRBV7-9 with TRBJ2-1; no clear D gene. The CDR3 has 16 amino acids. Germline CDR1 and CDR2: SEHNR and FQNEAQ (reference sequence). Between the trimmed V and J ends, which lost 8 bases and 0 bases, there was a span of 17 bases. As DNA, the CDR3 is TGTGCCAGCCCCTTAGTGGCGCTTAGCTCCTACAATGAGCAGTTCTTC. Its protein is CASPLVALSSYNEQFF.

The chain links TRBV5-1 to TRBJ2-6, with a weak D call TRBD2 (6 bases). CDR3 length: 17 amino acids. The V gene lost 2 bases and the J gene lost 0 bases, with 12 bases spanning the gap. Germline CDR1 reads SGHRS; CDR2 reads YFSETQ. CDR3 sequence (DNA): TGCGCCAGCAGCTTTGCCGGACTATTCTCTGGGGCCAACGTCCTGACTTTC. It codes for CASSFAGLFSGANVLTF.

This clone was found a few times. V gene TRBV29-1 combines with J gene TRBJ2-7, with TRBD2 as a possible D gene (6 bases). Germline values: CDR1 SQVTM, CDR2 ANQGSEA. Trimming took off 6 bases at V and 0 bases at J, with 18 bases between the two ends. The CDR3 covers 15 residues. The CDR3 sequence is CSVGVGRPTSYEQYF. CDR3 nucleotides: TGCAGCGTCGGCGTCGGGAGACCGACCTCCTACGAGCAGTACTTC.

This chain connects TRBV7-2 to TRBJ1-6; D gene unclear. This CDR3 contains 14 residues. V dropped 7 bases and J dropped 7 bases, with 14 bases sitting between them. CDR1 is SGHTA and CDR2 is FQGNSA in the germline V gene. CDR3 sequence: CASTPRAGNSPLHF. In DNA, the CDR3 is TGTGCCAGCACCCCAAGAGCAGGAAATTCACCCCTCCACTTT.

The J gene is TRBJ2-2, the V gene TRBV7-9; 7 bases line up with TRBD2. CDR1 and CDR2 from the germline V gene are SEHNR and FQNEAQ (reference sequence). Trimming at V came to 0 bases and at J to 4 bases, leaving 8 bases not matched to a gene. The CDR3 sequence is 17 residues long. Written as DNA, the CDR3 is TGTGCCAGCAGCTTAGCGACCCGGGGGGTGTCCACCGGGGAGCTGTTTTTT. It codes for CASSLATRGVSTGELFF.

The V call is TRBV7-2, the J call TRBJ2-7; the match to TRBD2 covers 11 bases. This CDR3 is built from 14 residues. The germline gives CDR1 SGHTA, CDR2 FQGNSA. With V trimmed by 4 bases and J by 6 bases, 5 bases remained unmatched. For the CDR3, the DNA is TGTGCCAGCAGCTACGGACTAGCGGGTGGCGAGCAGTACTTC. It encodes CASSYGLAGGEQYF.